This TCR beta chain was identified in a study of human T cells and chemical hapten exposure. About the research overall: DPC (0.01%) was patch tested on the upper back and read at 6 days.

TCRdb ran MiXCR on the RACE reads and lists one entry per CDR3 protein. This repertoire shows tens of thousands of distinct CDR3 sequences, over 9.5% found once; its top ten account for approximately 5.5%. This clonotype appeared a few times. CDR3 size: 18 residues. Germline V gene sequence: CDR1 DFQATT, CDR2 SNEGSKA (reference sequence). V lost 2 bases and J 5 bases, leaving 27 bases between the germline ends. Described time point: pre-sensitization, week 0. Treatment here: therapeutic diphenylcyclopropenone sensitization with weekly scalp DPC. The sequence derives from a woman in her forties or fifties with alopecia areata. Some clones in this sample may be carry-over from other donors' samples. The rearrangement joins TRBV20-1 to TRBJ1-2; no firm D call. Source: whole blood, taken in connection with sensitization to the hapten diphenylcyclopropenone (DPC). This chain's CDR3 is CSARPRSFLTYTTYGYTF. The CDR3 region has the DNA TGCAGTGCTAGACCCAGGAGTTTTCTAACCTATACGACTTATGGCTACACCTTC.